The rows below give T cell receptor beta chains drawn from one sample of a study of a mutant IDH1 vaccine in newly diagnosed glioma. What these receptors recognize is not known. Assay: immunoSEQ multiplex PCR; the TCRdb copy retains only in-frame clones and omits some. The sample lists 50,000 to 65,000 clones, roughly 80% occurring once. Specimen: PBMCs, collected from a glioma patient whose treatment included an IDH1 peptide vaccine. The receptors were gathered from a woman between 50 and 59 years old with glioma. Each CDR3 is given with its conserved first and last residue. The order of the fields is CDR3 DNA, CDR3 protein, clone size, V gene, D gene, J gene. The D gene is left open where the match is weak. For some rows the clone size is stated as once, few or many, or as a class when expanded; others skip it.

cdr3_nt: TGTGCCAGCAGCGTAGGAACAGGCGGTCCCTGGGATGAGCAGTTCTTC
cdr3_aa: CASSVGTGGPWDEQFF
clone_size: NA
v_call: TRBV9
d_call: NA
j_call: TRBJ2-1

cdr3_nt: TGTGCCAGCAGGGCGCGGACAGGGGAAGCCCATCCAGATACGCAGTATTTT
cdr3_aa: CASRARTGEAHPDTQYF
clone_size: NA
v_call: TRBV7-9
d_call: TRBD1
j_call: TRBJ2-3

cdr3_nt: TGCGCCAGCAGCTTGGGGCACACCTCCCTTTATGGCTACACCTTC
cdr3_aa: CASSLGHTSLYGYTF
clone_size: NA
v_call: TRBV5-1
d_call: NA
j_call: TRBJ1-2

cdr3_nt: TGCGCCAGCAGCTCCACCCTAGCGGGGTTCCAAGAGACCCAGTACTTC
cdr3_aa: CASSSTLAGFQETQYF
clone_size: NA
v_call: TRBV5-1
d_call: TRBD2
j_call: TRBJ2-5

cdr3_nt: TGTGCCTGGAGTGTTGCTCGGACAGATACGCAGTATTTT
cdr3_aa: CAWSVARTDTQYF
clone_size: NA
v_call: TRBV30
d_call: NA
j_call: TRBJ2-3

cdr3_nt: TGTGCCAGCAGCGCCCCCTCCGGTAGGGACACTGAAGCTTTCTTT
cdr3_aa: CASSAPSGRDTEAFF
clone_size: medium-sized
v_call: TRBV9
d_call: NA
j_call: TRBJ1-1

cdr3_nt: TGTGCCAGCAGCGTAGATGTTAGGCCGGATGAGACCCAGTACTTC
cdr3_aa: CASSVDVRPDETQYF
clone_size: NA
v_call: TRBV9
d_call: NA
j_call: TRBJ2-5

cdr3_nt: TGCGCCAGCAGCTTACGGACAGGGGGCCTGAACACTGAAGCTTTCTTT
cdr3_aa: CASSLRTGGLNTEAFF
clone_size: NA
v_call: TRBV5-1
d_call: TRBD1
j_call: TRBJ1-1

cdr3_nt: TGTGCCAGCAGCCTGGGACAGGGGGCGAACGGGGCTAGGGGCTACACCTTC
cdr3_aa: CASSLGQGANGARGYTF
clone_size: NA
v_call: TRBV5-4
d_call: TRBD1
j_call: TRBJ1-2

cdr3_nt: TGCAGCGGGGCTTTCAGGGAGGGAATGAACACTGAAGCTTTCTTT
cdr3_aa: CSGAFREGMNTEAFF
clone_size: NA
v_call: TRBV29-1
d_call: NA
j_call: TRBJ1-1

cdr3_nt: TGTGCCAGCAGCGTAGGTCCTAGCGGGATCAATGAGCAGTTCTTC
cdr3_aa: CASSVGPSGINEQFF
clone_size: NA
v_call: TRBV9
d_call: TRBD2
j_call: TRBJ2-1

cdr3_nt: TGTGCCAGCAGCGCGAGACAGGAGATGGACACAGATACGCAGTATTTT
cdr3_aa: CASSARQEMDTDTQYF
clone_size: NA
v_call: TRBV9
d_call: NA
j_call: TRBJ2-3

cdr3_nt: TGTGCCAGTAGGACGACAGGGGTATCAACTAATGAAAAACTGTTTTTT
cdr3_aa: CASRTTGVSTNEKLFF
clone_size: once
v_call: TRBV19
d_call: TRBD1
j_call: TRBJ1-4

cdr3_nt: TGTGCCAGTAGCCCTCGGGGGGCGATTGGCAATCAGCCCCAGCATTTT
cdr3_aa: CASSPRGAIGNQPQHF
clone_size: NA
v_call: TRBV19
d_call: NA
j_call: TRBJ1-5

cdr3_nt: TGTGCCAGCTCACCCCGGGGCCCCGAGGTTGAGGCCAACGTCCTGACTTTC
cdr3_aa: CASSPRGPEVEANVLTF
clone_size: NA
v_call: TRBV18
d_call: NA
j_call: TRBJ2-6

cdr3_nt: TGTGCCAGCATGGCCTCTGCCGTAGAGACCCAGTACTTC
cdr3_aa: CASMASAVETQYF
clone_size: NA
v_call: TRBV6-5
d_call: NA
j_call: TRBJ2-5

cdr3_nt: TGCGCCAGCAGCTCTAAACCGACAGGCTATGGCTACACCTTC
cdr3_aa: CASSSKPTGYGYTF
clone_size: NA
v_call: TRBV5-1
d_call: NA
j_call: TRBJ1-2

cdr3_nt: TGTGCCAGCAGCTTAGACAGGTCTAGCAGGCATGAGCAGTTCTTC
cdr3_aa: CASSLDRSSRHEQFF
clone_size: NA
v_call: TRBV11-1
d_call: NA
j_call: TRBJ2-1

cdr3_nt: TGTGCCAGCAGTTCCCCAGGGGAGAACACTGAAGCTTTCTTT
cdr3_aa: CASSSPGENTEAFF
clone_size: NA
v_call: TRBV6-5
d_call: NA
j_call: TRBJ1-1

cdr3_nt: TGTGCCATCGGGGGACAGGGGCACACCGGGGAGCTGTTTTTT
cdr3_aa: CAIGGQGHTGELFF
clone_size: NA
v_call: TRBV10-3
d_call: TRBD1
j_call: TRBJ2-2